This TCR beta chain was retrieved from a study of blood T cell repertoires in COVID-19 (dated by TCRdb to between 2020 and 2021). Study-level background: Samples covering the acute and convalescent phases of COVID-19 were provided by collaborators in the United States, Italy and Spain. The prospective study material was composed of cDNA or gDNA derived from T cells, B-cell-depleted T cells, or PBMCs. The samples were drawn from two sources: the first 160 participants of the ongoing ImmuneRACE study, and 1,000 to 1,500 subjects contributed by 6 global collaborators. Subjects who had been exposed to COVID-19, were actively infected with it, or had recovered from it provided the deeply sampled blood TCRbeta repertoires that made up the dataset. Nearly every sample came with metadata listing a de-identified subject ID, COVID-19 status, age in years and sex. HLA class I and class II types, where available, came from metadata supplied by the sample provider rather than from assay-based typing. The repertoires were released in a freely available public database meant as a resource for research on the immune response to SARS-CoV-2.

Results the study describes overall, beyond this receptor: Clinical and demographic metadata were provided uncurated, with the amount varying by source and participant.

Whole blood was collected in K2EDTA tubes by collaborating institutions according to the institutions' own protocols. For TCRbeta analysis, collaborators shipped samples as frozen whole blood, isolated PBMCs, or DNA extracted from either of those sample types. TCRbeta CDR3 regions were amplified from genomic DNA using the immunoSEQ Assay, a bias-controlled multiplex PCR. The study's own analysis went as follows. The number of nucleated cells in each sample was estimated by amplification of reference gene primers within the assay. To quantify the absolute abundance of each unique TCRbeta CDR3 rearrangement, sequence reads were collapsed and filtered. For each sample, productive Simpson clonality was calculated as the square root of Simpson's diversity index across productive rearrangements. The table comes from immuneACCESS by way of TCRdb, which keeps in-frame sequences with V and J called. Part of the clones is missing from these tables; in studies checked, under half for an unresolved V gene and the rest for unknown reasons. Clone size and the V and J calls come from that table; the DNA yielded D and trimming. Across this sample there are approximately 350,000 clones, with around 89% seen only once. Together, the top ten hold over 1% of the sample.

As regards this clone: There is no known antigen for this receptor. Per-base qualities were not stored, and no clone one base away is much larger.

CDR1 MNHNY and CDR2 SVGAGI were looked up in the germline V gene (reference sequence). The germline V end is reduced by 7 bases and the J end by 8 bases; junction bases left unmatched: 9. Measured from the cysteine to the phenylalanine, the CDR3 is 13 residues long. Here the CDR3 DNA is all that survives: 39 bases in frame from base 1. Sample: peripheral blood. The source is a man aged 35 to 55 with acute or convalescent COVID-19. The chain couples TRBV6-6 to TRBJ1-2, with 8 bases in between that match TRBD1. The CDR3 region has the sequence CASTNRGGHGYTF. In nucleotides, the sequence is TGTGCCAGCACCAACAGGGGGGGCCACGGCTACACCTTC.